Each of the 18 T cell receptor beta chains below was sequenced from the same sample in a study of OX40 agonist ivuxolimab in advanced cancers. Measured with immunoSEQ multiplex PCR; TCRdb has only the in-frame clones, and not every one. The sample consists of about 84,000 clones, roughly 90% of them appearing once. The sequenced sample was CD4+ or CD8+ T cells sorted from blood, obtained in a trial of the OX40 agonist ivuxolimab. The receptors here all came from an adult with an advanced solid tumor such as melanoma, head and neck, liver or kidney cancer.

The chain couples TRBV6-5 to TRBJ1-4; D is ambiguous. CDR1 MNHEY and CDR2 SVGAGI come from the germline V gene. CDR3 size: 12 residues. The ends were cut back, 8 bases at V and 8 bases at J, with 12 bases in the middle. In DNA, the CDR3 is TGTGCCAGCGGAAGAGGTGGGGAAAAACTGTTTTTT. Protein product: CASGRGGEKLFF.

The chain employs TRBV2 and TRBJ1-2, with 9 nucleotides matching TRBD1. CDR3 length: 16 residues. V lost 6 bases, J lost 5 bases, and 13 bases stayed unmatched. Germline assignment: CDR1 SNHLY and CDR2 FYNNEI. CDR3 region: CASRTGQGFSTYGYTF. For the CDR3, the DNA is TGTGCCAGCAGAACGGGACAGGGTTTCTCTACATATGGCTACACCTTC.

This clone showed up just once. CDR3 region: CASSPTTSGGREQFF. In DNA, the CDR3 is TGTGCCAGCAGCCCTACGACTAGCGGGGGCCGAGAGCAGTTCTTC. V usage is TRBV7-9 and J usage is TRBJ2-1, with 12 bases identical to TRBD2. Trimming cost V 5 bases and J 10 bases; bases outside gene matches: 9. This CDR3 spans 15 amino acids. Germline V gene lookup returns CDR1 SEHNR and CDR2 FQNEAQ (reference sequence).

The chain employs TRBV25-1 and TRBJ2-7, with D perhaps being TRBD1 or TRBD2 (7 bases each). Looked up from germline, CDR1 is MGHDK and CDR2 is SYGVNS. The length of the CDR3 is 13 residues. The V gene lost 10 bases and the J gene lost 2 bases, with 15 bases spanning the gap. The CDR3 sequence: CATQGGDPYEQYF. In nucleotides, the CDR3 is TGTGCCACCCAGGGGGGGGACCCCTACGAGCAGTACTTC.

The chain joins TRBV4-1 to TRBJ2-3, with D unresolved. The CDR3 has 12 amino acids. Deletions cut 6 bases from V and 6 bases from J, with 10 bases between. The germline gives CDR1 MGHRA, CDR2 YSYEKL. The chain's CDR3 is CASSGDRDTQYF. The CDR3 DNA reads TGCGCCAGCAGTGGAGATAGGGATACGCAGTATTTT.

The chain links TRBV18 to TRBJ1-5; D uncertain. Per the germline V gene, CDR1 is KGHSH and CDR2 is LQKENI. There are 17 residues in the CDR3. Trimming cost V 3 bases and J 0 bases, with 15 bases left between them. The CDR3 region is CASSPRAVGNSNQPQHF. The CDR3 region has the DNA TGTGCCAGCTCACCTCGGGCGGTAGGGAATAGCAATCAGCCCCAGCATTTT.

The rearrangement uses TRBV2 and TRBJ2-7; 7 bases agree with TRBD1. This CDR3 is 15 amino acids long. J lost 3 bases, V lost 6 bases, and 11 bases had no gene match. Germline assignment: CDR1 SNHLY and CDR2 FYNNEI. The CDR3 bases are TGTGCCAGCAGGCCCACAGGGGCCGGTAGCTACGAGCAGTACTTC. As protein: CASRPTGAGSYEQYF.

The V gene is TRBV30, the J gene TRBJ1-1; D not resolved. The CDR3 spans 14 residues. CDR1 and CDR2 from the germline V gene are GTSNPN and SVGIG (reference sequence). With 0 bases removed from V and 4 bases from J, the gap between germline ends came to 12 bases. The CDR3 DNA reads TGTGCCTGGAGTGTTGGAGGGAGGGTCACTGAAGCTTTCTTT. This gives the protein CAWSVGGRVTEAFF.

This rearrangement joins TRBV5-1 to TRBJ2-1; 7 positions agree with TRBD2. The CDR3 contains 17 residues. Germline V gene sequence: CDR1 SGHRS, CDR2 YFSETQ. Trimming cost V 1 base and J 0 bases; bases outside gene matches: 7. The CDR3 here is CASSLNRGSPSYNEQFF. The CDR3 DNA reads TGCGCCAGCAGCTTGAATCGCGGGAGCCCCTCCTACAATGAGCAGTTCTTC.

In DNA, the CDR3 is TGCGCCAGCAGCTTGGCCTTGATCGGGGGGCTCTCCTACAATGAGCAGTTCTTC. Translating it yields CASSLALIGGLSYNEQFF. This chain joins TRBV5-1 and TRBJ2-1, with TRBD2 as a possible D gene (7 bases). CDR1 and CDR2 from the germline V gene are SGHRS and YFSETQ. There are 18 residues in the CDR3. V was shortened by 0 bases and J by 0 bases, with 16 bases between the two germline ends. Supplemented by reference TRBV5-1 and TRBJ2-1, the full variable domain reads KAGVTQTPRYLIKTRGQQVTLSCSPISGHRSVSWYQQTPGQGLQFLFEYFSETQRNKGNFPGRFSGRQFSNSRSEMNVSTLELGDSALYLCASSLALIGGLSYNEQFFGPGTRLTVL.

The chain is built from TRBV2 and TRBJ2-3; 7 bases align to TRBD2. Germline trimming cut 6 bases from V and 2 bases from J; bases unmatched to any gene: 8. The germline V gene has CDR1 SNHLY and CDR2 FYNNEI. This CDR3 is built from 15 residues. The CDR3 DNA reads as TGTGCCAGCAGATGGACTAGGGGAGTCACAGATACGCAGTATTTT. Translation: CASRWTRGVTDTQYF.

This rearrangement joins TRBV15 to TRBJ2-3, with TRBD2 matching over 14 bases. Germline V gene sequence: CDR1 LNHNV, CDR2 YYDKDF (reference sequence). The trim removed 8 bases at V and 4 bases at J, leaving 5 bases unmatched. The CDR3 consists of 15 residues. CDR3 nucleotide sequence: TGTGCCACCGGAATGGGACTAGCGGGAGCAGATACGCAGTATTTT. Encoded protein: CATGMGLAGADTQYF.

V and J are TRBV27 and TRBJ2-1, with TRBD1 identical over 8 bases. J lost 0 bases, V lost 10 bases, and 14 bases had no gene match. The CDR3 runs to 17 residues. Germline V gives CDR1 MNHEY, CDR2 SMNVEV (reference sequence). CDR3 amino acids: CATQRMTGASSYNEQFF. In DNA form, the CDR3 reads TGTGCCACTCAACGAATGACAGGGGCTTCCTCCTACAATGAGCAGTTCTTC.

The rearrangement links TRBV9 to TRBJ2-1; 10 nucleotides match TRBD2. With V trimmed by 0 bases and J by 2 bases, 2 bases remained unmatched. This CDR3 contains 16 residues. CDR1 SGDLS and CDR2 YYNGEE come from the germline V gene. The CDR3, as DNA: TGTGCCAGCAGCGTAGAAGGACTAGCGGCCTACAATGAGCAGTTCTTC. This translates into CASSVEGLAAYNEQFF.

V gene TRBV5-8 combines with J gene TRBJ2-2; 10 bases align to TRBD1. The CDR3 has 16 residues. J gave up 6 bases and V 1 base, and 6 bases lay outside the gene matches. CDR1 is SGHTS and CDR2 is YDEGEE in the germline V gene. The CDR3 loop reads CASSLRQGAIAGELFF. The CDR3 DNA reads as TGTGCCAGCAGCTTGAGACAGGGGGCCATAGCCGGGGAGCTGTTTTTT.

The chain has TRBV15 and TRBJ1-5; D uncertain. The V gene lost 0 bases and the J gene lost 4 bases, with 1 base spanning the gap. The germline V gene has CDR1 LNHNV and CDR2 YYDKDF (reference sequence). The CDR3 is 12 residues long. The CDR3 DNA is TGTGCCACCAGCAGAGATAATCAGCCCCAGCATTTT. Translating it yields CATSRDNQPQHF.

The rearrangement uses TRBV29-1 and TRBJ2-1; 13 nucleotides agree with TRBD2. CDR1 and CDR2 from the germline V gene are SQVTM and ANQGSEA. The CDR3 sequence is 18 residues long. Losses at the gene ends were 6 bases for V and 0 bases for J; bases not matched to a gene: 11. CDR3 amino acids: CSVRRGTSGVSSYNEQFF. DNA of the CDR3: TGCAGCGTACGACGGGGGACTAGCGGGGTTAGCTCCTACAATGAGCAGTTCTTC.

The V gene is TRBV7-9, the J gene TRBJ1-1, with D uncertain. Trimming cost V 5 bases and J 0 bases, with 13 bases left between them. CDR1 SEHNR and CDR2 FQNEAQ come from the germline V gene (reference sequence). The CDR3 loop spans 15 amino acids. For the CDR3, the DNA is TGTGCCAGCAGCATTATAGGACGGCTGAACACTGAAGCTTTCTTT. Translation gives CASSIIGRLNTEAFF.